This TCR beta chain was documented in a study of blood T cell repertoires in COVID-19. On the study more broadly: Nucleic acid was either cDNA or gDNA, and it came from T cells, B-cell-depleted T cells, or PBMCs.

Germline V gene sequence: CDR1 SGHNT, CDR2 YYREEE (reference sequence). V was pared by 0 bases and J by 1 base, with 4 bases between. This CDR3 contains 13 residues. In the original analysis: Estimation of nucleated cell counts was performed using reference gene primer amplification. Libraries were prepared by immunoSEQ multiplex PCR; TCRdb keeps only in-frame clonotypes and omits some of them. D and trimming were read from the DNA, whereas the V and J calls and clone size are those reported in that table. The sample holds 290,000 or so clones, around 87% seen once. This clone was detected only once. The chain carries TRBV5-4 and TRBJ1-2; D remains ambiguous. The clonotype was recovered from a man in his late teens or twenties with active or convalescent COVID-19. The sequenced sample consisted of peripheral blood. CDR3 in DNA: TGTGCCAGCAGCTTGGCAGTTAACTATGGCTACACCTTC. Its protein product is CASSLAVNYGYTF.